What follows are 10 T cell receptor beta chains derived from one specimen sequenced in a study. TCRdb called the 5' RACE reads again in MiXCR, with one record for every CDR3 protein. The sample lists over 40,000 distinct CDR3 sequences, approximately 30% seen once, with about 4% in the top ten. Sequencing input: tumor-infiltrating memory CD4+ T cells sorted from the breast tumor. The sample's subset: memory CD4+ T cells, CD4+CD45RO+CD25-. The receptors stem from a female donor with breast cancer.

This clonotype was counted only a few times. The V and J genes are TRBV3-1 and TRBJ2-7; a weak D match, TRBD1 (6 bases). The germline V gene has CDR1 LGHDT and CDR2 YNNKEL (reference sequence). The CDR3 is made up of 14 amino acids. V was shortened by 1 base and J by 5 bases, with 12 bases between the two germline ends. This CDR3 is CASSQVTEGDEQYF. The CDR3 bases are TGTGCCAGCAGCCAAGTGACCGAGGGGGACGAGCAGTACTTC.

The gene calls are TRBV27 and TRBJ2-7; D is possibly TRBD1 (6 bases). V was clipped by 9 bases and J by 3 bases, with 15 bases between them. CDR3 length: 13 amino acids. Germline V lookup: CDR1 MNHEY, CDR2 SMNVEV (reference sequence). DNA of the CDR3: TGTGCCAGTTCTACAGGGCCAATCTACGAGCAGTACTTC. Residues: CASSTGPIYEQYF.

The rearrangement joins TRBV20-1 to TRBJ2-1; D perhaps matches TRBD1 (5 bases). CDR1 is DFQATT and CDR2 is SNEGSKA in the germline V gene (reference sequence). Deletions cut 3 bases from V and 2 bases from J, with 8 bases between. CDR3 size: 13 residues. CDR3: CSASRGTYNEQFF. In DNA, the CDR3 is TGCAGTGCTAGTAGGGGAACCTACAATGAGCAGTTCTTC.

This clonotype was counted ten times or more. The genes are TRBV5-1 and TRBJ2-1, with D unresolved. V was shortened by 0 bases and J by 6 bases, with 10 bases between the two germline ends. From germline, CDR1 is SGHRS and CDR2 YFSETQ. The CDR3 has 14 amino acids. For the CDR3, the DNA is TGCGCCAGCAGCTTGGGAAGTAGCAGCAATGAGCAGTTCTTC. Its protein is CASSLGSSSNEQFF. Full variable domain (outside the CDR3, taken from reference TRBV5-1 and TRBJ2-1): KAGVTQTPRYLIKTRGQQVTLSCSPISGHRSVSWYQQTPGQGLQFLFEYFSETQRNKGNFPGRFSGRQFSNSRSEMNVSTLELGDSALYLCASSLGSSSNEQFFGPGTRLTVL.

The chain joins TRBV6-5 to TRBJ2-2; either TRBD1 or TRBD2 may supply D (5 bases each). The germline gives CDR1 MNHEY, CDR2 SVGAGI. The CDR3 is 15 amino acids. V gave up 0 bases and J gave up 8 bases, with 13 bases separating them. The CDR3 here is CASSYSGTPRGELFF. The CDR3, as DNA: TGTGCCAGCAGTTACTCGGGGACCCCAAGGGGGGAGCTGTTTTTT.

The sample holds a few counts of this clonotype. J is TRBJ2-6 and V is TRBV28; 8 bases match TRBD1. The germline gives CDR1 MDHEN, CDR2 SYDVKM. The junction had 11 bases not matched to a gene; V was cut back by 10 bases and J by 0 bases. This CDR3 has 17 amino acids. The CDR3: CATADRVGTSGANVLTF. The CDR3 coding sequence is TGTGCCACCGCGGACAGGGTGGGAACCTCTGGGGCCAACGTCCTGACTTTC.

The chain carries TRBV24-1 and TRBJ1-1; possibly TRBD1 for D (5 bases). CDR1 and CDR2 (germline): KGHDR, SFDVKD. CDR3 length: 12 amino acids. V lost 5 bases and J lost 8, with 11 bases in between. The CDR3 sequence: CATSVPQGEAFF. In DNA form, the CDR3 reads TGTGCCACCAGTGTCCCCCAGGGCGAAGCTTTCTTT.

The V call is TRBV28, the J call TRBJ1-2; 8 bases are a match to TRBD1. This CDR3 spans 16 amino acids. V dropped 3 bases and J dropped 8; count of bases not matched to a gene: 14. CDR1 and CDR2 from the germline V gene are MDHEN and SYDVKM. The DNA for the CDR3 is TGTGCCAGCAGTTTCAACCCAGGGGGCGCGGTGTTGGGCTACACCTTC. Its protein product is CASSFNPGGAVLGYTF.

The CDR3 loop is CASSQDRRDEQFF. DNA of the CDR3: TGTGCCAGCAGCCAGGACCGTAGGGATGAGCAGTTCTTC. This chain links TRBV7-2 with TRBJ2-1; D is uncertain. Germline V CDR1 and CDR2: SGHTA, FQGNSA. V gave up 5 bases and J gave up 8 bases, with 13 bases separating them. The CDR3 spans 13 residues.

This chain joins TRBV4-2 and TRBJ1-6; a weak D match, TRBD1 (6 bases). CDR1 and CDR2 from the germline V gene are LGHNA and YNFKEQ. Trimming removed 0 bases from V and 7 bases from J, with 19 bases in between. This CDR3 has 18 residues. The CDR3 sequence is CASSQDPPWTEGNSPLHF. CDR3 nucleotides: TGTGCCAGCAGCCAAGACCCCCCCTGGACAGAGGGAAATTCACCCCTCCACTTT.